The present TCR beta chain was sequenced within a study of shared clonotypes between healthy human individuals. The table came from immunoSEQ multiplex PCR; TCRdb's copy has only in-frame clones and leaves some out. The sample consists of roughly 2.6 million clones, approximately 94% of them appearing once. With 0 bases removed from V and 8 bases from J, the gap between germline ends came to 12 bases. The CDR3 runs to 13 residues. Looked up from germline, CDR1 is SGDLS and CDR2 is YYNGEE. What was sequenced was naive CD4+ T cells sorted from blood. The sample's subset: CD45RA+ positively selected. This chain joins TRBV9 and TRBJ2-7; no clear D gene. This clonotype was sampled from a man aged 18 to 30 in good health. The CDR3 here is CASSVELVSQQYF. The CDR3 nucleotides read TGTGCCAGCAGCGTAGAGCTGGTGAGTCAGCAGTACTTC.